This T cell receptor (beta chain) was sequenced in a study of blood T cell repertoires in COVID-19. Background on the study: Specimens from acute and convalescent COVID-19 originated in the United States, Italy and Spain. T cells, B-cell-depleted T cells, or PBMCs provided the cDNA or gDNA that served as material.

Authors' methods: The assay estimated nucleated cells by amplifying reference gene primers. Data came from immunoSEQ multiplex PCR; TCRdb stores just in-frame clones and leaves some out. V, J and clone size reflect that table, while D and trimming were determined from the DNA. This table has fewer than 300,000 clones, 81% appearing once. Germline assignment: CDR1 SGHNT and CDR2 YENEEA. This CDR3 has 13 residues. After removal of 8 bases from V and 2 bases from J, the junction contained 4 bases not matched to a gene. The V gene is TRBV11-3, the J gene TRBJ2-3; 7 bases align to TRBD1. The receptor was derived from a woman aged 55-69 years with active or convalescent COVID-19. The sample taken for sequencing was peripheral blood. The CDR3 spells CASAGTATDTQYF. DNA of the CDR3: TGTGCCAGCGCCGGGACAGCCACAGATACGCAGTATTTT.